A selection of T cell receptor beta chains follows, all from one sample in a study of blood T cells in healthy people across ages. MiXCR, applied by TCRdb to the 5' RACE reads, yields one record per CDR3 protein. Among around 850,000 distinct CDR3 sequences listed, under 40% were seen once. The source material was blood. The receptors derive from a man between 18 and 35 years old in good health. The CDR3 runs from the conserved cysteine through the conserved F or W.

J | V | CDR3
TRBJ2-5 | TRBV20-1 | CSARKQGAMETQYF
TRBJ1-4 | TRBV12-3/TRBV12-4 | CASGPTGGNEKLFF
TRBJ1-4 | TRBV4-3 | CASSPRRSSNNEKLFF
TRBJ1-5 | TRBV12-3/TRBV12-4 | CASSDRATQPQHF
TRBJ2-7 | TRBV5-1 | CASNLDRSYEQYF
- | TRBV14 | CASSPLLGNEQYF
TRBJ1-6 | TRBV3-1 | CASSQIEYAPLHF
TRBJ1-2 | TRBV14 | CASSQAHGTAYGYTF
TRBJ1-2 | TRBV20-1 | CSASGRTGNYGYTF
TRBJ2-1 | TRBV5-1 | CASSTDRGADDEQFF
TRBJ1-5 | TRBV12-3/TRBV12-4 | CASSLQTGGSQPQHF
TRBJ1-2 | TRBV20-1 | CSARGGSMGYTF